This entry describes one T cell receptor beta chain. What it binds is unknown. Assay used: immunoSEQ multiplex PCR; TCRdb lists only in-frame clones, some missing. Of about 88,000 clones in the sample, under 95% were seen once. This specimen comes from a study of graft-versus-host responses after intestinal transplantation. Broader study findings: Clonal ratios of graft-versus-host to host-versus-graft in allografts were high for patients exhibiting graft-donor T cell macrochimerism. The authors found GvH clones in recipient marrow, some appearing first in ileum or blood.

V lost 7 bases, J lost 4 bases, and 8 bases stayed unmatched. The CDR3 totals 15 residues. Per the germline V gene, CDR1 is SGHTA and CDR2 is FQGNSA. The clonotype originates from a human donor who was the organ donor for an intestinal transplant. Sequencing was performed on unstimulated CD4+ T cells sorted from spleen or lymph node cells, taken before transplant. This chain joins TRBV7-2 and TRBJ2-2; 8 nucleotides match TRBD1. CDR3 protein: CASTHGQGGTGELFF. CDR3 in DNA: TGTGCCAGCACCCATGGACAGGGCGGCACCGGGGAGCTGTTTTTT.